The entry that follows covers one TCR beta chain sequence. The antigen remains unidentified. The data are from a study of cytomegalovirus exposure and HLA in healthy donors. In the PCR, 60 Vbeta and 13 Jbeta primers were used. The method was immunoSEQ multiplex PCR; TCRdb's version includes in-frame clones alone and lacks a portion of them. The sample shows about 110,000 clones, roughly two thirds of them seen only once. Study outcomes and limitations: Within an earlier analysis, most TCR beta V segments proved productive either about 87% or about 30% of the time. The authors later linked a missense DCLRE1C variant to TCR beta V- and J-gene trimming.

Sequenced sample: PBMCs. The TCR sequence derives from a man aged 40-49 years in good health and CMV-seronegative.

CDR3 sequence reads: CASGLSETGGTGYTF. As DNA, the CDR3 is TGTGCTAGTGGTTTGTCCGAGACAGGGGGCACAGGCTACACCTTC. The rearrangement links TRBV12-5 to TRBJ1-2, with 10 positions matching TRBD1. The germline V gene has CDR1 LGHNT and CDR2 FRNRAP. The CDR3 runs to 15 residues. V lost 2 bases, J lost 8 bases, and 8 bases stayed unmatched.